The present T cell receptor (beta chain) was sequenced within a study of shared clonotypes between healthy human individuals. The CDR3 has 15 amino acids. Between the trimmed V and J ends, which lost 2 bases and 5 bases, there was a span of 19 bases. Germline CDR1 reads GTSNPN; CDR2 reads SVGIG (reference sequence). This clone was seen ten or more times. Assay used: immunoSEQ multiplex PCR; TCRdb lists only in-frame clones, some missing. The sample has about 680,000 clones, roughly 72% seen once. The sample taken for sequencing was memory CD4+ T cells sorted from blood. Stated subset: CD45RA-negative fraction. The origin of this receptor is a woman aged 25 to 39 in good health. The gene calls are TRBV30 and TRBJ2-7, with D possibly being TRBD2 (6 bases). In nucleotides, the CDR3 is TGTGCCTGGAGTTTGCGGACTACGACATCCCACGAGCAGTACTTC. Amino acids: CAWSLRTTTSHEQYF.